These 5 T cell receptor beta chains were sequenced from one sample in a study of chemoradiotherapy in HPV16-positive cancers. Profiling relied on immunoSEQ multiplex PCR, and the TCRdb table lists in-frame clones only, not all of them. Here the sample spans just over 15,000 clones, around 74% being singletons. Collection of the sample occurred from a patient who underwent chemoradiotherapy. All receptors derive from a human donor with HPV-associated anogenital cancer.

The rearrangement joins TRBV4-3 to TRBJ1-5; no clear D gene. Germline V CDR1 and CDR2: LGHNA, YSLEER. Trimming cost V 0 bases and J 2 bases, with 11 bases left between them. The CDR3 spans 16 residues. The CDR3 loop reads CASSQDVGNGNQPQHF. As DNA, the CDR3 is TGCGCCAGCAGCCAAGATGTAGGGAACGGCAATCAGCCCCAGCATTTT.

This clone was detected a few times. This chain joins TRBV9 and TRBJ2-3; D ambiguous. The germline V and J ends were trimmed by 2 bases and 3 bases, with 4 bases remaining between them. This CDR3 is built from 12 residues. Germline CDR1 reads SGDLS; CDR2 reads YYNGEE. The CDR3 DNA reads TGTGCCAGCAGCGTCCATACAGATACGCAGTATTTT. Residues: CASSVHTDTQYF.

CDR3 in DNA: TGCGCCAGCAGCAATAAAGAGACCCAGTACTTC. Translating gives CASSNKETQYF. The chain carries TRBV5-1 and TRBJ2-5; D is undetermined. In germline, CDR1 is SGHRS, CDR2 YFSETQ. The CDR3 contains 11 residues. Trimming removed 4 bases at V and 3 bases at J, with 4 bases between.

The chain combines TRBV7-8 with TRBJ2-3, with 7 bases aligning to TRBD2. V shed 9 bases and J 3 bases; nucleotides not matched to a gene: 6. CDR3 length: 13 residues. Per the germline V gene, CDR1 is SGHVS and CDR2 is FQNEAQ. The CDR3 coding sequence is TGTGCCAGTGGGGGGGACGGGACAGATACGCAGTATTTT. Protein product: CASGGDGTDTQYF. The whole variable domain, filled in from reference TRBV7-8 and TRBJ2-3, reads GAGVSQSPRYKVAKRGQDVALRCDPISGHVSLFWYQQALGQGPEFLTYFQNEAQLDKSGLPSDRFFAERPEGSVSTLKIQRTQQEDSAVYLCASGGDGTDTQYFGPGTRLTVL.

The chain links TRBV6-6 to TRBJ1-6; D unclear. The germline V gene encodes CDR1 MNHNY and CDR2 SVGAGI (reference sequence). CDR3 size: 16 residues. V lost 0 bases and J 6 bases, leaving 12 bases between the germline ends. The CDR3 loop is CASSYSLKLPNSPLHF. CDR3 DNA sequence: TGTGCCAGCAGTTACTCTCTGAAACTGCCTAATTCACCCCTCCACTTT.